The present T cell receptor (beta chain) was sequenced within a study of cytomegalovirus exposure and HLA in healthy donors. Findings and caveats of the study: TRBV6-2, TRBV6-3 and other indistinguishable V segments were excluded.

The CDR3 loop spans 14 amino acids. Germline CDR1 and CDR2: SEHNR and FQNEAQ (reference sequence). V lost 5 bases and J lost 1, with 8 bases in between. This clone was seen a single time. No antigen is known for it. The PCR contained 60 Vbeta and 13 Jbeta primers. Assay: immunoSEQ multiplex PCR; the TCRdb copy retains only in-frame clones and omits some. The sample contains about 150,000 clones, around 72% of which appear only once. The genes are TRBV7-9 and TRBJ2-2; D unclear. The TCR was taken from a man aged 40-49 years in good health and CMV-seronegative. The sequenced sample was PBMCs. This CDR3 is CASSLYGNTGELFF. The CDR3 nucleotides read TGTGCCAGCAGCCTCTACGGGAACACCGGGGAGCTGTTTTTT.